This is a list of T cell receptor beta chains from one sample in a study of PD-1 blockade in classical Hodgkin lymphoma. The data were produced by immunoSEQ multiplex PCR, yet TCRdb's version contains in-frame clones alone and is incomplete. The table has around 92,000 clones, 65% to 85% seen once. The starting material was peripheral blood mononuclear cells (PBMCs), obtained before the fourth cycle of nivolumab. Every receptor here comes from a human donor with classical Hodgkin lymphoma. CDR3s include the opening cysteine and the closing phenylalanine or tryptophan.

V gene,J gene,CDR3 protein
TRBV19,TRBJ2-5,CASSIRRGSGGQETQYF
TRBV7-2,TRBJ2-7,CASTEGLSPYEQYF
TRBV10-3,TRBJ2-3,CAISESGQGLRDTQYF
TRBV12-5,TRBJ2-2,CASGFWLGGTGELFF
TRBV11-2,TRBJ2-7,CASSLYEQYF
TRBV7-8,TRBJ2-1,CASSLGAAHNEQFF
TRBV5-1,TRBJ2-7,CASSSGGTLSYEQYF
TRBV7-9,TRBJ2-7,CASSPGTSLYEQYF
TRBV6-5,TRBJ2-7,CASSSPPRKYEQYF
TRBV29-1,TRBJ1-2,CRPVRTGPIFTSNYGYTF
TRBV7-2,TRBJ1-1,CASSDLTGFTEAFF
TRBV29-1,TRBJ2-5,CSVPGGGPLQETQYF
TRBV28,TRBJ2-6,CASSPRPGQRSSSGANVLTF
TRBV18,TRBJ2-3,CASSPGTSGSGNTQYF
TRBV15,TRBJ2-7,CATSMLLSGGEQYF
TRBV27,TRBJ2-7,CASSPRGGGGTTYEQYF
TRBV10-3,TRBJ2-5,CAISGSGAETQYF
TRBV9,TRBJ2-7,CASSQGGSGRAGEQYF
TRBV5-1,TRBJ2-1,CASSFSAGVINEQFF
TRBV5-1,TRBJ2-1,CASSIGRYNEQFF
TRBV6-5,TRBJ2-7,CASSSRQLAVNEQYF
TRBV5-1,TRBJ1-4,CASSVTGTKNEKLFF
TRBV7-9,TRBJ1-1,CASSLDTNTEAFF
TRBV10-3,TRBJ1-1,CAIRSTGNTEAFF
TRBV5-6,TRBJ2-5,CASSSQVGGSQETQYF
TRBV27,TRBJ2-3,CASSLFGGRATDTQYF
TRBV4-2,TRBJ2-1,CASSQESRTGYNEQFF